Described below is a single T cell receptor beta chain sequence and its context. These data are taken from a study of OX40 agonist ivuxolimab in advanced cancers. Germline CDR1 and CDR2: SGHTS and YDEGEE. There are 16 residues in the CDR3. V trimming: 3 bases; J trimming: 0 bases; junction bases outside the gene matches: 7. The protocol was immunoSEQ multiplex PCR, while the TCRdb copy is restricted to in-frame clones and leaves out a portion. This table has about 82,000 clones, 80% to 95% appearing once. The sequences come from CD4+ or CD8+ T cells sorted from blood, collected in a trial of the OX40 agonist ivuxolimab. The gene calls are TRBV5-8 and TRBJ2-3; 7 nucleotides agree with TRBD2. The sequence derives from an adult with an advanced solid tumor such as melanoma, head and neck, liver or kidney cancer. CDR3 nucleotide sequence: TGTGCCAGCAGCTCGTGGCGTAGCGGGAGCACAGATACGCAGTATTTT. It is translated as CASSSWRSGSTDTQYF. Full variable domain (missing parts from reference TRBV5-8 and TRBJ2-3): EAGVTQSPTHLIKTRGQQATLRCSPISGHTSVYWYQQALGLGLQFLLWYDEGEERNRGNFPPRFSGRQFPNYSSELNVNALELEDSALYLCASSSWRSGSTDTQYFGPGTRLTVL.